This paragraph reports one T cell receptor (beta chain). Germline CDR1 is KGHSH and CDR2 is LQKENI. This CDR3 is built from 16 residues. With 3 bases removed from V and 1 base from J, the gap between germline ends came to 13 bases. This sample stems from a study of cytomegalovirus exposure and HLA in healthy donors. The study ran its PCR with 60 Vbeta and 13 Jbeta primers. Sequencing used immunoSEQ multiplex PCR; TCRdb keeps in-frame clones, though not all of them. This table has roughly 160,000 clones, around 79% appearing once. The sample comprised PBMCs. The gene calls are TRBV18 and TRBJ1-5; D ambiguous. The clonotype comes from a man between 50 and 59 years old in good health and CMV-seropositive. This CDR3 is CASSPLRSGSNQPQHF. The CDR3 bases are TGTGCCAGCTCACCCCTCCGTTCGGGGAGCAATCAGCCCCAGCATTTT.